Listed below are T cell receptor beta chains from one sample, sequenced in a study of blood T cell repertoires in COVID-19. Assay: immunoSEQ multiplex PCR; the TCRdb copy retains only in-frame clones and omits some. This repertoire shows tens of thousands of clones, about 74% found once; its top ten account for 2% to 3%. The sequencing sample was made of peripheral blood. These receptors all come from a human donor with acute or convalescent COVID-19. The donor label of this sample is uncertain. Each CDR3 is given with its conserved first and last residue.

TRBV3-1/TRBV3-2,CASHHRGQNYGYTF
TRBV10-3,CAISASGGRADTQYF
TRBV5-4,CATRGDRGDEKLFF
TRBV5-1,CASSTGQLPNTEAFF
TRBV5-1,CASSLVLSTGNEQYF
TRBV28,CASSYGEGGFYNEQFF
TRBV28,CASSPTTGGAGSQHF
TRBV7-9,CASSLNQGAHTEAFF
TRBV7-8,CASSPRDSYDNEQFF
TRBV7-2,CASSLAGTGSYEQYF
TRBV9,CASSELPGTEAFF
TRBV2,CASSERDTLFF
TRBV3-1/TRBV3-2,CASSQGQNNSPLHF
TRBV9,CASSQGQANNEQFF
TRBV6-5,CASSYRTGAYTGELFF
TRBV6-1,CASSEIRTGGETQYF
TRBV9,CASSVDLGGYEQYF
TRBV4-1,CASSQDRSGASSGANVLTF
TRBV6-5,CASSSRQGIGETQYF
TRBV18,CASSPGGTGEQYF
TRBV18,CASSPGLAIGEQFF
TRBV12-3/TRBV12-4,CATRRAQGDTQYF
TRBV6-2/TRBV6-3,CASSQAGGRTDTQYF
TRBV5-1,CASSNQGGTEAFF
TRBV27,CASSDRGSGKSYEQYF
TRBV9,CASSADSSMNTEAFF
TRBV5-1,CAGSLETRGDEQFF
TRBV2,CASSVQGDTQYF
TRBV30,CAWSGGGFTYEQYF
TRBV15,CATSRENSEAFF
TRBV12-5,CASASGVANTGELFF
TRBV7-3,CASSHNRGRELFF
TRBV6-6,CASSKTGGGGGYTF
TRBV24-1,CASRGTSNTEAFF
TRBV7-8,CASSSLDISNQPQHF
TRBV28,CASTGGGRVDQPQHF
TRBV7-6,CASSPTTGASSGNIIYF
TRBV5-1,CASSLGWQGGETQYF
TRBV28,CASSPEAETMFF
TRBV18,CASSPPTESYGYTF
TRBV12-3/TRBV12-4,CASSRRQAEKLFF
TRBV18,CASSRGLAEIGSYNEQFF
TRBV19,CASSPAGRGRRGYTF
TRBV11-2,CASGAEDVRDTEAFF
TRBV7-9,CASSLTESFTEAFF
TRBV5-6,CASSLSGTGNGDQFF
TRBV27,CASSRDRTSNQPQHF
TRBV18,CASSHYAPTNTGELFF
TRBV7-3,CASSLMPSGVSSYNEQFF
TRBV27,CASRPNGAGQPQHF
TRBV28,CASNTQGGNSPLHF
TRBV5-6,CASSPLAGENEQFF
TRBV20-1,CKGQGSYGYTF
TRBV28,CASSRLQGTPFGNTIYF